These 19 T cell receptor beta chains came from one sample sequenced in a study of blood T cell repertoires in COVID-19. TCRdb's table, derived via immunoSEQ multiplex PCR, lists solely in-frame clones and lacks some. The repertoire holds just over 650,000 clones, with 80% to 90% as singletons. What was sequenced was peripheral blood. The receptors were sampled from a woman aged 18-29 years with acute or convalescent COVID-19.

The genes are TRBV3-1 (or the pseudogene TRBV3-2) and TRBJ2-1; D possibly corresponds to TRBD1 (6 bases). V was clipped by 0 bases and J by 4 bases, with 7 bases between them. CDR3 length: 14 residues. CDR1 is LGHDT, CDR2 YNNKEL, per germline (reference sequence). CDR3 sequence reads: CASSQDGQYNEQFF. DNA of the CDR3: TGTGCCAGCAGCCAAGATGGACAGTACAATGAGCAGTTCTTC.

The chain has TRBV10-2 and TRBJ2-7; D uncertain. Germline CDR1 WSHSY, CDR2 SAAADI. The CDR3 is made up of 15 amino acids. The ends were cut back, 2 bases at V and 0 bases at J, with 11 bases in the middle. The CDR3 sequence is CASSEPPLSSYEQYF. CDR3 nucleotide sequence: TGCGCCAGCAGTGAGCCCCCCCTTAGCTCCTACGAGCAGTACTTC.

The rearrangement uses TRBV12-3 or TRBV12-4 and TRBJ2-2, with D uncertain. V lost 6 bases and J 8 bases, leaving 7 bases between the germline ends. This CDR3 contains 11 residues. As DNA, the CDR3 is TGTGCCAGCAGCCACAGTGGGGAGCTGTTTTTT. It codes for CASSHSGELFF.

The chain has TRBV5-1 and TRBJ1-2, with D unclear. This CDR3 is built from 11 residues. V was clipped by 4 bases and J by 6 bases, with 7 bases between them. From germline, CDR1 is SGHRS and CDR2 YFSETQ. CDR3 sequence (DNA): TGCGCCAGCAGCCTAAACGATGGCTACACCTTC. This sequence encodes CASSLNDGYTF.

J is TRBJ2-3 and V is TRBV7-3; a weak D match, TRBD1 (5 bases). Germline values: CDR1 SGHTA, CDR2 FQGTGA. This CDR3 region has 16 residues. The V and J ends lost 2 bases and 4 bases respectively, with 16 bases between them. The CDR3 is CASSLEKGIGADTQYF. CDR3 DNA: TGTGCCAGCAGCTTAGAAAAGGGGATAGGGGCAGATACGCAGTATTTT.

In its sample, this clone was seen once. The chain combines TRBV9 with TRBJ2-2; 9 nucleotides align to TRBD1. CDR1 SGDLS and CDR2 YYNGEE come from the germline V gene. The CDR3 is made up of 15 amino acids. V was clipped by 2 bases and J by 6 bases; unmatched bases: 5. CDR3 loop: CASSVGQGGSGELFF. DNA for the CDR3: TGTGCCAGCAGCGTGGGACAGGGAGGATCCGGGGAGCTGTTTTTT.

The chain links TRBV19 to TRBJ1-1; TRBD1 matches at 8 bases. Germline CDR1 and CDR2: LNHDA and SQIVND (reference sequence). There are 14 residues in the CDR3. The J segment lost 4 bases and the V segment lost 4 bases, leaving 5 bases of the junction unmatched. The CDR3 here is CASSNRQGSTEAFF. The CDR3 coding sequence is TGTGCCAGTAGTAACCGACAGGGGAGCACTGAAGCTTTCTTT.

This chain connects TRBV10-2 to TRBJ1-1, with D unresolved. CDR3 length equals 13 residues. V was clipped by 6 bases and J by 1 base, with 9 bases between them. CDR1 and CDR2 from the germline V gene are WSHSY and SAAADI. CDR3 amino acids: CASRSWRNTEAFF. The DNA of the CDR3 is TGCGCCAGCAGAAGTTGGAGGAACACTGAAGCTTTCTTT.

This clone was seen only once. The chain carries TRBV5-1 and TRBJ1-1, with TRBD1 matching over 10 bases. V dropped 4 bases and J dropped 4; count of bases not matched to a gene: 7. This CDR3 comprises 15 residues. From germline, CDR1 is SGHRS and CDR2 YFSETQ. The DNA of the CDR3 is TGCGCCAGCAGCGGAGACAGGGGGCTCGGCACTGAAGCTTTCTTT. Protein product: CASSGDRGLGTEAFF.

The V call is TRBV7-2, the J call TRBJ2-7; D unclear. Germline CDR1 SGHTA, CDR2 FQGNSA. The germline V and J ends were trimmed by 0 bases and 4 bases, with 7 bases remaining between them. CDR3 length: 13 amino acids. The CDR3 DNA sequence: TGTGCCAGCAGCTTAGCTTCGAGATACGAGCAGTACTTC. Amino acids: CASSLASRYEQYF.

The chain recombines TRBV5-1 with TRBJ2-3; TRBD1 matches at 9 bases. With V trimmed by 0 bases and J by 4 bases, 9 bases remained unmatched. Germline CDR1 SGHRS, CDR2 YFSETQ. The CDR3 runs to 17 residues. This chain's CDR3 is CASSLAWRQGVADTQYF. CDR3 bases: TGCGCCAGCAGCTTGGCGTGGAGACAGGGGGTAGCAGATACGCAGTATTTT.

The genes are TRBV3-1 (or the pseudogene TRBV3-2) and TRBJ1-6; D is unresolved. Trimming took 4 bases from V and 4 from J, leaving 14 bases between them. The CDR3 consists of 16 residues. Germline V gives CDR1 LGHDT, CDR2 YNNKEL (reference sequence). The CDR3 DNA reads as TGTGCCAGCAGCCTTTCCCTAACAGCTTATAATTCACCCCTCCACTTT. It specifies CASSLSLTAYNSPLHF.

The J gene is TRBJ1-1, the V gene TRBV5-1; D possibly corresponds to TRBD1 (6 bases). The CDR3 spans 15 residues. Germline CDR1 reads SGHRS; CDR2 reads YFSETQ. Trimming cost V 1 base and J 1 base, with 11 bases left between them. The CDR3 spells CASSLLQGTNTEAFF. As DNA, the CDR3 is TGCGCCAGCAGCTTGCTGCAGGGGACGAACACTGAAGCTTTCTTT.

The chain uses TRBV19 and TRBJ2-7, with D possibly being TRBD1 (5 bases). V lost 6 bases, J lost 0 bases, and 15 bases lay in between. This CDR3 is 15 amino acids long. Germline V gene lookup returns CDR1 LNHDA and CDR2 SQIVND (reference sequence). The CDR3 DNA follows: TGTGCCAGTAGCCAACAGGAACAGAGCTCCTACGAGCAGTACTTC. Translation gives CASSQQEQSSYEQYF.

The rearrangement links TRBV9 to TRBJ1-2; D ambiguous. The CDR3 consists of 13 residues. The ends were cut back, 2 bases at V and 6 bases at J, with 11 bases in the middle. From germline, CDR1 is SGDLS and CDR2 YYNGEE. This CDR3 reads CASSVAGGDGYTF. In DNA form, the CDR3 reads TGTGCCAGCAGCGTTGCAGGCGGGGATGGCTACACCTTC.

This clone was seen just once. V and J are TRBV27 and TRBJ1-5; D is undetermined. Trimming stripped 2 bases from V and 7 bases from J, with 12 bases between. Per germline, CDR1 MNHEY and CDR2 SMNVEV (reference sequence). The CDR3 is 14 amino acids. The CDR3 nucleotides are TGTGCCAGCAGTTTAGTTTTTACGGGACAGCCCCAGCATTTT. The encoded protein is CASSLVFTGQPQHF.

The genes are TRBV6-5 and TRBJ2-5; TRBD1 might be the D (5 bases). The germline V gene encodes CDR1 MNHEY and CDR2 SVGAGI. Deletions cut 6 bases from V and 4 bases from J, with 12 bases between. The CDR3 is 13 residues long. The CDR3 sequence: CASRQGHIETQYF. The CDR3 coding sequence is TGTGCCAGCAGACAAGGACATATAGAGACCCAGTACTTC.

V gene TRBV9 combines with J gene TRBJ2-3; TRBD2 aligns across 14 bases. Germline-derived CDR1 and CDR2 are SGDLS and YYNGEE. The CDR3 is made up of 17 amino acids. J was trimmed by 2 bases and V by 4 bases; bases with no gene match: 6. The CDR3 protein is CASSKRTSGGSTDTQYF. DNA for the CDR3: TGTGCCAGCAGCAAGCGGACTAGCGGGGGGTCCACAGATACGCAGTATTTT.

The chain carries TRBV9 and TRBJ2-1; 8 bases match TRBD2. Germline values: CDR1 SGDLS, CDR2 YYNGEE. The CDR3 spans 13 residues. V shed 7 bases, J shed 8 bases, and the junction held 8 bases outside the gene matches. CDR3 sequence reads: CASGSGGGYEQFF. CDR3 in DNA: TGTGCCAGCGGAAGCGGGGGAGGGTATGAGCAGTTCTTC.